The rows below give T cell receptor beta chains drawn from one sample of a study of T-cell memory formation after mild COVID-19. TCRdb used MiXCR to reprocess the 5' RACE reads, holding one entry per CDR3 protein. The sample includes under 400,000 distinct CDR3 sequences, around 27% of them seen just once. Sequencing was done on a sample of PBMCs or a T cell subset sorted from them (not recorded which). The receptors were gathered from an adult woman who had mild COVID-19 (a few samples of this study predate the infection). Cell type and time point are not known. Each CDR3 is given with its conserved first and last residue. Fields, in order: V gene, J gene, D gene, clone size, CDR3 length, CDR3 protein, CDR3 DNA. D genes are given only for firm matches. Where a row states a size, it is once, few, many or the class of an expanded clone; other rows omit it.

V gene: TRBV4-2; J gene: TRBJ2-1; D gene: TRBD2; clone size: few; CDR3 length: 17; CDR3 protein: CASSQVAGTSSYNEQFF; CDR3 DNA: TGTGCCAGCAGCCAAGTAGCGGGGACGAGCTCCTACAATGAGCAGTTCTTC
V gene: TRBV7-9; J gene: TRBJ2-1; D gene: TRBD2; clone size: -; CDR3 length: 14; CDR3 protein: CASSTAGGRNEQFF; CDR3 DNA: TGTGCCAGCAGCACCGCGGGGGGCCGCAATGAGCAGTTCTTC
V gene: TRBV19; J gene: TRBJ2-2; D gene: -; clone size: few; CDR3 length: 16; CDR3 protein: CATHPFLGAGTGELFF; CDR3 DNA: TGTGCCACTCACCCGTTCTTGGGGGCCGGCACCGGGGAGCTGTTTTTT
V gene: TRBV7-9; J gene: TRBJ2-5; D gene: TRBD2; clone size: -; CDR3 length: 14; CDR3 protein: CASSLAASGETQYF; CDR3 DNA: TGTGCCAGCAGCTTAGCAGCTAGCGGAGAGACCCAGTACTTC
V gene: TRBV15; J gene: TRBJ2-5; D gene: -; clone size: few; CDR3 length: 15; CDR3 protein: CATSSPGAIQETQYF; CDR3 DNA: TGTGCCACCAGCAGTCCCGGTGCGATTCAAGAGACCCAGTACTTC
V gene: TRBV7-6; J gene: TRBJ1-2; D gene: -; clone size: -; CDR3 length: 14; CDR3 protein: CASSPSGANYGYTF; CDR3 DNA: TGTGCCAGCAGCCCGTCCGGCGCTAACTATGGCTACACCTTC
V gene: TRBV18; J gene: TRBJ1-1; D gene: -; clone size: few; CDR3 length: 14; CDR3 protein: CASSPLEGRHEAFF; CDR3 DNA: TGTGCCAGCTCCCCTCTTGAGGGGCGCCATGAAGCTTTCTTT
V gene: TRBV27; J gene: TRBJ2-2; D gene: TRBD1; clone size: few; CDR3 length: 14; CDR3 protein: CASSPGQGDGELFF; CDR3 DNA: TGTGCCAGCAGTCCGGGACAGGGTGACGGGGAGCTGTTTTTT
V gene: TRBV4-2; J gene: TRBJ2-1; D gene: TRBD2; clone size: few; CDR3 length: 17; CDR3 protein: CASSQVPLGLDYNEQFF; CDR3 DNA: TGTGCCAGCAGCCAAGTTCCCCTGGGACTAGATTACAATGAGCAGTTCTTC
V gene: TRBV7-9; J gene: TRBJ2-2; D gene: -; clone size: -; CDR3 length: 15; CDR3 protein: CASSYTGPNTGELFF; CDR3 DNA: TGTGCCAGCAGCTACACCGGGCCGAACACCGGGGAGCTGTTTTTT
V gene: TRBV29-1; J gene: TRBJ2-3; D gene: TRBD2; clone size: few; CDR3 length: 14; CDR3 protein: CSVESAGGPDTQYF; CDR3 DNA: TGCAGCGTTGAGTCTGCGGGGGGGCCAGATACGCAGTATTTT
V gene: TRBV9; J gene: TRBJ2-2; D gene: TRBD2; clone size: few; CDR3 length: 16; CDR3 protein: CASSVGAGGPTGELFF; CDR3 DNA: TGTGCCAGCAGCGTCGGGGCGGGGGGACCCACCGGGGAGCTGTTTTTT
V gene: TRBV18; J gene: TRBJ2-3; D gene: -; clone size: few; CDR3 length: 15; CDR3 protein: CASSPALTSTDTQYF; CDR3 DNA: TGTGCCAGCTCCCCAGCCCTAACTAGCACAGATACGCAGTATTTT
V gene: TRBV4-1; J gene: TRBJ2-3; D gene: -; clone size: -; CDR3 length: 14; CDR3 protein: CASSQDPYWETQYF; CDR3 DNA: TGCGCCAGCAGCCAAGATCCCTACTGGGAGACGCAGTATTTT
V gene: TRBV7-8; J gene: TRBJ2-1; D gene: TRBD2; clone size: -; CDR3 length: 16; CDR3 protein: CASSPPGTSGRNEQFF; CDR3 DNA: TGTGCCAGCAGCCCCCCCGGGACTAGCGGGAGAAATGAGCAGTTCTTC
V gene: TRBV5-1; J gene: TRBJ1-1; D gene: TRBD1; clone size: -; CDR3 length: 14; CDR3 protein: CASRTGTGNTEAFF; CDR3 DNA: TGCGCCAGCAGGACCGGGACAGGGAACACTGAAGCTTTCTTT
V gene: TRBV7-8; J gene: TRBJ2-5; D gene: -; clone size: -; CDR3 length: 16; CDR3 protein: CASSSGRRVLIETQYF; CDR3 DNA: TGTGCCAGCAGCTCCGGTCGGCGGGTATTAATAGAGACCCAGTACTTC
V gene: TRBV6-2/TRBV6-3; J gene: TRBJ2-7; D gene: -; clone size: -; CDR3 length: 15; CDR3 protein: CASSYLRTLLYEQYF; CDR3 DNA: TGTGCCAGCAGCTATCTCCGGACCCTACTTTACGAGCAGTACTTC
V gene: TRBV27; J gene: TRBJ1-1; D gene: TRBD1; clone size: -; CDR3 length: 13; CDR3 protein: CASSNFRGTEAFF; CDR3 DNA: TGTGCCAGCAGTAACTTCAGGGGGACTGAAGCTTTCTTT
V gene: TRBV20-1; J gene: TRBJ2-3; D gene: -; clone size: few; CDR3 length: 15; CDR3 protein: CSADGPRGNTDTQYF; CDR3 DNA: TGCAGTGCGGACGGACCTCGCGGAAACACAGATACGCAGTATTTT
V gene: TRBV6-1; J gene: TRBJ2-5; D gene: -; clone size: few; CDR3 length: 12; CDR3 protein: CAASWWRETQYF; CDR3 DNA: TGTGCCGCGTCGTGGTGGCGGGAGACCCAGTACTTC
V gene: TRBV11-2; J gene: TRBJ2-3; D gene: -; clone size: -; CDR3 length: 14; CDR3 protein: CASSLGWGTDTQYF; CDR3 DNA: TGTGCCAGCAGCTTAGGGTGGGGGACAGATACGCAGTATTTT
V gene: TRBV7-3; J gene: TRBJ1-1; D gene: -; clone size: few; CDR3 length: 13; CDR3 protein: CASSLDPSTEAFF; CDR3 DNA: TGTGCCAGCAGCTTAGATCCGAGCACTGAAGCTTTCTTT
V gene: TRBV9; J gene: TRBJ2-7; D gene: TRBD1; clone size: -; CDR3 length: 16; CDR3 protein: CASSLSSGTGRYEQYF; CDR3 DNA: TGTGCCAGCAGCCTCTCATCCGGGACAGGGAGGTACGAGCAGTACTTC
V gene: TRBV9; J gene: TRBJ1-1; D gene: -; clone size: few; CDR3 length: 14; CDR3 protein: CASSARHVPTEAFF; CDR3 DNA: TGTGCCAGCAGCGCCCGACACGTGCCCACTGAAGCTTTCTTT
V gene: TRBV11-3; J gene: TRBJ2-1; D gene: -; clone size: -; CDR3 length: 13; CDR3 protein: CVSSSIGTGEQFF; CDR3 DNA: TGTGTCAGCAGCTCTATCGGGACTGGTGAGCAGTTCTTC
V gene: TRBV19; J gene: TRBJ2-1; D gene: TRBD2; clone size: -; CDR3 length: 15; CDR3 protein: CASSIAGGGSNEQFF; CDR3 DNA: TGTGCCAGTAGTATTGCTGGCGGGGGGAGCAATGAGCAGTTCTTC
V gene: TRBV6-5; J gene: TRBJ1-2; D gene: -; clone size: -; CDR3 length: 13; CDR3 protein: CASSYASGDGYTF; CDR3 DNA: TGTGCCAGCAGTTACGCCTCAGGGGACGGCTACACCTTC
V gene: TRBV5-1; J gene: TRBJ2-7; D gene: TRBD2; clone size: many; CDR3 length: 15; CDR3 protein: CASSTGTSGRYEQYF; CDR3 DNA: TGCGCCAGCAGCACCGGGACTAGCGGGAGATACGAGCAGTACTTC
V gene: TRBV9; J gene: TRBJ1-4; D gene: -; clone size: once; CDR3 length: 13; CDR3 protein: CASSRTENEKLFF; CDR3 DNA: TGTGCCAGCAGCAGGACGGAGAATGAAAAACTGTTTTTT
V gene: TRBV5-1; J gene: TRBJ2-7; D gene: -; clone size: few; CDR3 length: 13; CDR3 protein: CASSLLTSYEQYF; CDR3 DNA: TGCGCCAGCAGCTTGTTAACCTCCTACGAGCAGTACTTC
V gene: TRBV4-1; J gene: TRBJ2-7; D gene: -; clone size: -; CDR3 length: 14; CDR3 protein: CASSQESSGYEQYF; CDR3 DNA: TGCGCCAGCAGCCAAGAATCGTCAGGCTACGAGCAGTACTTC
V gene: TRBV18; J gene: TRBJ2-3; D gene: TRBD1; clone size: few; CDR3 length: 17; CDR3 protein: CASSPGTALSSTDTQYF; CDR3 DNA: TGTGCCAGCTCACCCGGGACAGCCCTATCTAGCACAGATACGCAGTATTTT
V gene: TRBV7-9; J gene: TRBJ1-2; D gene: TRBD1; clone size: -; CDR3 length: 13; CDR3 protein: CASSSTGLRGYTF; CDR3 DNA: TGTGCCAGCAGCTCGACAGGGCTGCGGGGCTACACCTTC
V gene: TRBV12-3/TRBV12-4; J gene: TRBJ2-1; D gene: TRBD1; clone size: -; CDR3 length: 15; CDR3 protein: CASRLGQGSYNEQFF; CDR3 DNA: TGTGCCAGCAGGCTGGGACAGGGGTCCTACAATGAGCAGTTCTTC
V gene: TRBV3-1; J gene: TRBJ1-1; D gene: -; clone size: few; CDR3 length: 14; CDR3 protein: CASSQDARAFSAFF; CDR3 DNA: TGTGCCAGCAGCCAAGACGCCAGGGCCTTCTCAGCTTTCTTT
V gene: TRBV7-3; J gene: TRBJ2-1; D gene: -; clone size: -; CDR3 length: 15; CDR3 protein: CASSPLGASYNEQFF; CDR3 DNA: TGTGCCAGCAGCCCGCTAGGGGCCTCCTACAATGAGCAGTTCTTC
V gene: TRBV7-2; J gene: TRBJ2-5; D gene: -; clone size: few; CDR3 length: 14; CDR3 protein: CASSRPGPQETQYF; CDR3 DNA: TGTGCCAGCAGCCGTCCGGGACCACAAGAGACCCAGTACTTC
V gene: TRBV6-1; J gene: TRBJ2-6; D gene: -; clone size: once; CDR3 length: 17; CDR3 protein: CASRDPPGIRGANVLTF; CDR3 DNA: TGTGCCAGCAGGGACCCTCCAGGGATTCGGGGGGCCAACGTCCTGACTTTC
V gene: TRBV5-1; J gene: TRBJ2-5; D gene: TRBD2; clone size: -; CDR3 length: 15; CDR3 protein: CASSLETSGSQTQYF; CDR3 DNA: TGCGCCAGCAGCTTGGAAACTAGCGGGAGCCAGACCCAGTACTTC
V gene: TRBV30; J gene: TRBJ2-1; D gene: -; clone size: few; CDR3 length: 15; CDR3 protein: CAWSFGVSGYNEQFF; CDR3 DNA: TGTGCCTGGAGTTTCGGGGTATCCGGCTACAATGAGCAGTTCTTC
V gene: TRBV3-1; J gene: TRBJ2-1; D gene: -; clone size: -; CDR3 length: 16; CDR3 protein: CASSQGLLSSYNEQFF; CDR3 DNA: TGTGCCAGCAGCCAAGGCCTCCTGAGCTCCTACAATGAGCAGTTCTTC
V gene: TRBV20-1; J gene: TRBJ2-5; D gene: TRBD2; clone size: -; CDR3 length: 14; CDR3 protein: CSARASGPQETQYF; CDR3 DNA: TGCAGTGCTAGGGCTAGCGGGCCCCAAGAGACCCAGTACTTC
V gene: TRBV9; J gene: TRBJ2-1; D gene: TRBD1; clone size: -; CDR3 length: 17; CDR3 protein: CASSVAVRGTDNNEQFF; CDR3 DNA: TGTGCCAGCAGCGTAGCTGTAAGGGGGACAGACAACAATGAGCAGTTCTTC
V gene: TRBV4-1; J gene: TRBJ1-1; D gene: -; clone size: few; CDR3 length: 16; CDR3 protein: CASSQERRGGMTEAFF; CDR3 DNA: TGCGCCAGCAGCCAAGAAAGGCGGGGTGGTATGACTGAAGCTTTCTTT
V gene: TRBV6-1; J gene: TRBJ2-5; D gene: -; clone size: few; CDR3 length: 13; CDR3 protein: CASSEGIQETQYF; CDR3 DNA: TGTGCCAGCAGTGAGGGCATCCAAGAGACCCAGTACTTC
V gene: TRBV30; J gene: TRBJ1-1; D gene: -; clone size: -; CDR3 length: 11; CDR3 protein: CAGRGAVEAFF; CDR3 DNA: TGTGCCGGCCGCGGAGCGGTTGAAGCTTTCTTT
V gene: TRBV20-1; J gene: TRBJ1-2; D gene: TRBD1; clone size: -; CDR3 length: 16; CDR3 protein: CSASAAQQGVNYGYTF; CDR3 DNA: TGCAGTGCTAGTGCTGCCCAACAGGGGGTTAACTATGGCTACACCTTC
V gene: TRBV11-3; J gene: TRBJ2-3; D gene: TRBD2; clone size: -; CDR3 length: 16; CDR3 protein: CASSPRSGRGTDTQYF; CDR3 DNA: TGTGCCAGCAGCCCCCGCAGCGGGAGGGGTACAGATACGCAGTATTTT
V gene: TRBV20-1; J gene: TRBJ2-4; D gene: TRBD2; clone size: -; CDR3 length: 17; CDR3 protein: CSALGLAGLLAKNIQYF; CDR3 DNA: TGCAGTGCCCTGGGACTAGCGGGTCTTCTAGCCAAAAACATTCAGTACTTC
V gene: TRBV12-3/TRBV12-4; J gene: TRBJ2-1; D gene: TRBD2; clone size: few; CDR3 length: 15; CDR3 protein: CASSRGLAGGNEQFF; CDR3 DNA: TGTGCCAGCAGCCGGGGACTAGCGGGAGGGAATGAGCAGTTCTTC
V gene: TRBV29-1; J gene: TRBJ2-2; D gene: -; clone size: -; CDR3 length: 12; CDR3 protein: CSVGQYTGELFF; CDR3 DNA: TGCAGCGTTGGACAGTACACCGGGGAGCTGTTTTTT
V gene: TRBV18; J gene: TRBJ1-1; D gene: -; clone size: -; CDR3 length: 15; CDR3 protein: CASSPTWTEYTEAFF; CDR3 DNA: TGTGCCAGCTCACCTACTTGGACAGAGTACACTGAAGCTTTCTTT
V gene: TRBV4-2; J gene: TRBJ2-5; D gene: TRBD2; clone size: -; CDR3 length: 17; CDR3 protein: CASSQVRTRGDPETQYF; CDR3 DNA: TGTGCCAGCAGCCAAGTGAGGACTAGAGGGGACCCGGAGACCCAGTACTTC
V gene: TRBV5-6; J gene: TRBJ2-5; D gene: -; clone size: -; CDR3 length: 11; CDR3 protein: CASSFGGIQYF; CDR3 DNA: TGTGCCAGCAGCTTCGGAGGGATCCAGTACTTC
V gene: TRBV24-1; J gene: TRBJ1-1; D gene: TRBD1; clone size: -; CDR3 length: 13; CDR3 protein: CATRQQGRTEAFF; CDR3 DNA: TGTGCCACCAGGCAACAGGGGAGAACTGAAGCTTTCTTT
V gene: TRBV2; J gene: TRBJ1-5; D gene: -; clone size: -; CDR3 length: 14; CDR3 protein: CASTQDSRGQPQHF; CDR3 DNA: TGTGCCAGCACGCAGGACAGCCGGGGTCAGCCCCAGCATTTT
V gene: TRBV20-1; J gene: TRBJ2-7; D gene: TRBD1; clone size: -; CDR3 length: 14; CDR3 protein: CSARGDRGNYEQYF; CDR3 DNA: TGCAGTGCTAGGGGGGACAGGGGGAACTACGAGCAGTACTTC
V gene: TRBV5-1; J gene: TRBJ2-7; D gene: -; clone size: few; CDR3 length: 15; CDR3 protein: CASSLEGNRKGEQYF; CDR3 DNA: TGCGCCAGCAGCTTGGAAGGGAATCGGAAGGGGGAGCAGTACTTC